Sequencing of this TCR beta chain was carried out in a study of blood T cells in healthy people across ages (dated by TCRdb to between 2014 and 2017). Concerning the study at large: In model experiments, roughly one uniquely barcoded TCR beta cDNA molecule per two T cells was captured by template switching. The donors were split into four age groups: young (average around 15 years), middle-aged (about 40), aged (over 55) and long-lived (over 75). Age-related changes in TCR beta repertoire diversity were measured in the study by deep sequencing normalized with unique cDNA molecular identifiers. Donors of different ages were randomly distributed across sequencing lanes to avoid experimental bias. The study analyzed two additional independent replicas of 1 million unique cDNA reads from the same blood draw for two donors, one aged 18 to 29 and one aged 80 or older. Overall results and qualifications from the work: A strong correlation was found between observed TCR beta diversity and the percentage of naive T cells measured by flow cytometry. As age increased, observed TCR beta diversity per million T cells dropped in a roughly linear way, and a significant reduction was already evident by age 40. Total diversity estimates from one million sequenced T cells were considered lower bounds and underestimates. Because the CMV infection status of the donors was unknown, age-related changes in expanded clonotypes may potentially have been confounded. Compared with the aged group, the long-lived group had more naive CD4+ T cells, fewer expanded clones and increased TCR diversity, a pattern suggesting age selection. Since profiling was done on bulk unsorted PBMCs, naive and antigen-experienced compartments could not be conclusively compared.

Worth noting for this clonotype: The antigen it recognizes is unknown. Per-nucleotide qualities are absent, and no much larger clonotype sits a single base away.

The method was 5' RACE. Sequencing was performed on an Illumina HiSeq 2500. The second PCR ran for roughly 7 to 11 cycles and used a J-beta primer mix along with a sample-barcoded 5' primer. Each TCR beta cDNA molecule received a unique molecular identifier from a template-switch 5' adaptor carrying 12 random nucleotides. Each sample yielded at least 2.5 million CDR3-containing paired-end reads. All of the RNA was converted into first-strand cDNA using the Mint cDNA synthesis kit, with a TRBC-specific oligonucleotide serving as the primer. Following uracil-DNA glycosylase treatment, all cDNA underwent a first 18-cycle PCR with the universal primers M1SS and BC2_uni_R. The published analysis was carried out like this. For normalization, 1 million high-quality reads were randomly selected from each sample, with every read carrying a distinct molecular identifier. Instead of being binned into consensus sequences, reads that shared molecular identifiers were thrown out. CDR3 identification, clonotype clustering and error correction used MiTCR with a Q25 quality threshold and the strictest error-elimination algorithm. A nonparametric unseen species model with Euler transformation was used to estimate a lower bound on total TCR beta diversity. Through fastp at Q25 and MiXCR, TCRdb rebuilt clones from the public reads, retaining in-frame beta chains. CDR3 protein duplicates are merged, each entry listing the most common genes and DNA. TCRdb, rather than the study authors, made the V and J calls. This sample gives 1.5 million or so distinct CDR3 sequences in total; around 40% of them show up just once. In total, the top ten clones hold just over 4% of the sample.

The roughly 39 donors, aged about 6 to 100 years, were systemically healthy Caucasian individuals from Russia. Around 10 milliliters of peripheral blood were collected from each donor into EDTA-treated Vacutainer tubes. Ficoll-Paque density-gradient centrifugation was used to isolate PBMCs, with at least 6 million obtained per sample. Total RNA was extracted from PBMCs with Trizol reagent, with at least 5.5 micrograms obtained per sample. For every donor, flow cytometry on a PBMC aliquot measured the percentage of naive CD45RAhigh/CD27high T cells. CDR1 and CDR2 are read off the germline V gene as SGHTA and FQGNSA. V is cut by 1 base and J by 4 bases, and the space between the germline ends is 18 bases. Spanning cysteine to phenylalanine, the CDR3 consists of 17 amino acids. CDR3 DNA only is kept here, 51 bases in frame from base 1.

This clonotype originated in a woman aged 18-30 years in good health. Recombination joined TRBV7-2 with TRBJ2-3; the D segment could be TRBD2, given 5 matching bases. Input material: blood. The DNA sequence is TGTGCCAGCAGCTTAGGGGGTATAGCTAGCTATGCAGATACGCAGTATTTT. Its translation reads: CASSLGGIASYADTQYF.